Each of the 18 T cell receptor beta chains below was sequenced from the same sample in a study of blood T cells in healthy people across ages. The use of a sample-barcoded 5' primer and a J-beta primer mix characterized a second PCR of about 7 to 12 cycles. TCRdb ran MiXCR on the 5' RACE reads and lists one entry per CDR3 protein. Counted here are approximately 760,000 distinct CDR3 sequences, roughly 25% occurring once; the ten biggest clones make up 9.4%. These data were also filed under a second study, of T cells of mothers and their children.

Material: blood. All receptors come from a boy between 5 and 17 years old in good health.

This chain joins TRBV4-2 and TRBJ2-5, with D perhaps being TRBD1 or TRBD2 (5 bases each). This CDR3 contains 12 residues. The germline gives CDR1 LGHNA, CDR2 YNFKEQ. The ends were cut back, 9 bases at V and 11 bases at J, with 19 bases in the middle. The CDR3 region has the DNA TGTGCCAGTTGGGACGTCGCCTACGGGCAGTACTTC. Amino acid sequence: CASWDVAYGQYF.

The CDR3 here is CASSPTENEKLFF. The CDR3 bases are TGTGCCAGCAGCCCGACGGAGAATGAAAAACTGTTTTTT. This chain joins TRBV7-6 and TRBJ1-4, with D unclear. CDR3 length equals 13 residues. Germline-derived CDR1 and CDR2 are SGHVS and FNYEAQ. V was shortened by 5 bases and J by 5 bases, with 9 bases between the two germline ends. Together with reference TRBV7-6 and TRBJ1-4, the CDR3 gives the full variable domain: GAGVSQSPRYKVTKRGQDVALRCDPISGHVSLYWYRQALGQGPEFLTYFNYEAQQDKSGLPNDRFSAERPEGSISTLTIQRTEQRDSAMYRCASSPTENEKLFFGSGTQLSVL.

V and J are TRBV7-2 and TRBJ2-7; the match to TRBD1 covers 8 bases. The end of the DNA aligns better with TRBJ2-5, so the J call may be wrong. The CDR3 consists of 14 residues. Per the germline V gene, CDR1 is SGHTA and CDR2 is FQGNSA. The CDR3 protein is CASSFRGQGETQYF. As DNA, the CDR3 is TGTGCCAGCAGCTTCAGGGGGCAGGGGGAGACCCAGTACTTC.

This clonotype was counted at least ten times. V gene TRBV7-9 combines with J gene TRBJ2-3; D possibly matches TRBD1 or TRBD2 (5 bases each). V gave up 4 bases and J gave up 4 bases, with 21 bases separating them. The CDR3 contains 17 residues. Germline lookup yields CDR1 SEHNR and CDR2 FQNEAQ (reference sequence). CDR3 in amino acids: CASSSTRDLRSPDTQYF. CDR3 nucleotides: TGTGCCAGCAGCTCAACCCGGGACCTGAGGTCACCAGATACGCAGTATTTT. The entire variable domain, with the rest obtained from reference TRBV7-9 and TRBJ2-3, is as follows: DTGVSQNPRHKITKRGQNVTFRCDPISEHNRLYWYRQTLGQGPEFLTYFQNEAQLEKSRLLSDRFSAERPKGSFSTLEIQRTEQGDSAMYLCASSSTRDLRSPDTQYFGPGTRLTVL.

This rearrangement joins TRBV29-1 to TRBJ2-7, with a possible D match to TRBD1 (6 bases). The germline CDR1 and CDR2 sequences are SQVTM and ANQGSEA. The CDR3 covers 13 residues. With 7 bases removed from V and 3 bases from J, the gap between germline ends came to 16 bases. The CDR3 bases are TGCAGCGGGAGTGGGGGCCATATCTACGAGCAGTACTTC. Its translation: CSGSGGHIYEQYF.

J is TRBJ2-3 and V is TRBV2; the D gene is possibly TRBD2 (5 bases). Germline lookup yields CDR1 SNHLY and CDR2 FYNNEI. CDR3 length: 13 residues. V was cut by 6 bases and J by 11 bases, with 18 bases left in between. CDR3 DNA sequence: TGTGCCAGCAGCGTCCTAGCCTCCTCGTGGCAGTATTTT. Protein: CASSVLASSWQYF.

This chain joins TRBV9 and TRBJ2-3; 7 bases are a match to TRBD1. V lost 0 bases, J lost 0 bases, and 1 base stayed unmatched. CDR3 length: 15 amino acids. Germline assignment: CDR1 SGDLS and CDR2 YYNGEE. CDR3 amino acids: CASSVEGASTDTQYF. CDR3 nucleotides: TGTGCCAGCAGCGTAGAGGGGGCCAGCACAGATACGCAGTATTTT. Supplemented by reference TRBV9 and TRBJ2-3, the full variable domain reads DSGVTQTPKHLITATGQRVTLRCSPRSGDLSVYWYQQSLDQGLQFLIQYYNGEERAKGNILERFSAQQFPDLHSELNLSSLELGDSALYFCASSVEGASTDTQYFGPGTRLTVL.

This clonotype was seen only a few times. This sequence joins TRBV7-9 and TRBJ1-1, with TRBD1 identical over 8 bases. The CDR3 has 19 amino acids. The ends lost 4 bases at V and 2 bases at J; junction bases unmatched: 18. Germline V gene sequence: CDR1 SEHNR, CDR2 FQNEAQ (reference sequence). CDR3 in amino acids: CASSSTEIDTGGANTEAFF. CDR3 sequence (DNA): TGTGCCAGCAGCTCAACCGAGATAGACACAGGGGGAGCAAACACTGAAGCTTTCTTT.

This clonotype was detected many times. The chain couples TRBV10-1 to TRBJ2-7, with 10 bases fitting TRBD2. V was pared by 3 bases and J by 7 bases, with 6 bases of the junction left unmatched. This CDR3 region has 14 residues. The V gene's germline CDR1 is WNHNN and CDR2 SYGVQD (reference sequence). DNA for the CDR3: TGCGCCAGCAGTGAAAGCGGGAGGGCGGGTGAGCAGTACTTC. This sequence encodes CASSESGRAGEQYF.

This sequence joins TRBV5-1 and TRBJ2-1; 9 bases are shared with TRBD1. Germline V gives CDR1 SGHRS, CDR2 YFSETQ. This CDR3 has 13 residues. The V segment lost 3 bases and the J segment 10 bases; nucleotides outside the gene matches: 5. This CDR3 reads CASSWGQGREQFF. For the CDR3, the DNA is TGCGCCAGCAGCTGGGGACAGGGTCGGGAGCAGTTCTTC.

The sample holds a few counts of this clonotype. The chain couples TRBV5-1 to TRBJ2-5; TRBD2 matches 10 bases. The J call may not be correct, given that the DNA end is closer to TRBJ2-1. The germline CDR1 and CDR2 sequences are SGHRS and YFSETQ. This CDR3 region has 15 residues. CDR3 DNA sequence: TGCGCCAGCAGCTTTCCTAGCGGGAGCGCAGATGAGCAGTTCTTC. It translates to CASSFPSGSADEQFF.

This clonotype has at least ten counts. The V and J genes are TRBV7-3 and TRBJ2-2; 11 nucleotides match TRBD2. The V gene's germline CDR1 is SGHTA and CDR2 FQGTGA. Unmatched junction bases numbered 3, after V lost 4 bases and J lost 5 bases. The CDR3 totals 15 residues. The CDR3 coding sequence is TGTGCCAGCAGCTCCAGACTAGCGGGGACCGGGGAGCTGTTTTTT. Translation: CASSSRLAGTGELFF.

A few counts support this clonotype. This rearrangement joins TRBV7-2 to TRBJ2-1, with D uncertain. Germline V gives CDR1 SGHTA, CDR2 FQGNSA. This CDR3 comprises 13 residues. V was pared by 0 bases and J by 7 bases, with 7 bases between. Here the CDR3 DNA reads TGTGCCAGCAGCTTAGCGATCCGTAATGAGCAGTTCTTC. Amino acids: CASSLAIRNEQFF.

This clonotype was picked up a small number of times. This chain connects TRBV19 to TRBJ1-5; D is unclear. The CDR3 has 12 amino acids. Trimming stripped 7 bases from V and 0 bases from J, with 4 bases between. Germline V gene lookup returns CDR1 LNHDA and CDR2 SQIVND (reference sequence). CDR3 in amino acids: CASKASNQPQHF. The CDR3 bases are TGTGCCAGTAAAGCTAGCAATCAGCCCCAGCATTTT.

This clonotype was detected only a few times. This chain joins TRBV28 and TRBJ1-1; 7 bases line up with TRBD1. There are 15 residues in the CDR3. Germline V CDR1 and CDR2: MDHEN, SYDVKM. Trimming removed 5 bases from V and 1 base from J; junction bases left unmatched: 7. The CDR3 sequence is CASSPTGEGNTEAFF. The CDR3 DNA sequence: TGTGCCAGCAGTCCCACAGGGGAGGGGAACACTGAAGCTTTCTTT.

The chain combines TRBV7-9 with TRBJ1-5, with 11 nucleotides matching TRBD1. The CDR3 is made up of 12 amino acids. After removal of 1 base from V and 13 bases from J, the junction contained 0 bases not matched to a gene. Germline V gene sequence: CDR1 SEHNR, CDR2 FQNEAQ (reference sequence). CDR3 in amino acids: CASSLGDRGQHF. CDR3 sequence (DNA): TGTGCCAGCAGCTTAGGGGACAGGGGGCAGCATTTT.

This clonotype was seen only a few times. The CDR3 coding sequence is TGCAGCGAGAGGGGATTGCTGCGGGAGACCCAGTACTTC. Its protein product is CSERGLLRETQYF. The genes are TRBV29-1 and TRBJ2-5, with D perhaps being TRBD1 or TRBD2 (5 bases each). Trimming removed 7 bases from V and 5 bases from J, with 17 bases in between. The CDR3 totals 13 residues. Germline V gene lookup returns CDR1 SQVTM and CDR2 ANQGSEA.

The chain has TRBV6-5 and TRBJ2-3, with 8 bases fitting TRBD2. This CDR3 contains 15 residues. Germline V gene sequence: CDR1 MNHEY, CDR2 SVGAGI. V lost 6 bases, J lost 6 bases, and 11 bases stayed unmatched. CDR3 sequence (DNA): TGTGCCAGCAGCCGTGGGACTAGAGCATGGGATACGCAGTATTTT. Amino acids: CASSRGTRAWDTQYF.